This T cell receptor (beta chain) was recovered during a study of blood T cell repertoires in COVID-19. The CDR3 is 16 residues long. CDR1 and CDR2 (germline): LNHDA, SQIVND (reference sequence). The ends were cut back, 3 bases at V and 7 bases at J, with 19 bases in the middle. Per the study methods: Reference gene primer amplification in the assay estimated nucleated cell counts. The table came from immunoSEQ multiplex PCR; TCRdb's copy has only in-frame clones and leaves some out. V and J calls and clone size are copied from that table; D and trimming were computed from the DNA. The table lists 55,000 to 65,000 clones, about 86% of them singletons.

The V call is TRBV19, the J call TRBJ1-5; a weak D match, TRBD1 (5 bases). The sequence derives from a man aged 60 to 75 with acute or convalescent COVID-19. Sequencing was performed on peripheral blood. This CDR3 is CASSMGTGGGGQPQHF. The CDR3 DNA is TGTGCCAGTAGTATGGGGACCGGGGGAGGCGGACAGCCCCAGCATTTT.